The 4 T cell receptor beta chains given below trace back to one sample, sequenced in a study of blood T cells in healthy people across ages. Through a sample-barcoded 5' primer and a J-beta primer mix, a second PCR was run for roughly 7 to 11 cycles. TCRdb reprocessed the 5' RACE reads via MiXCR and lists one record per CDR3 protein. The sample carries approximately 350,000 distinct CDR3 sequences, 50% to 60% recorded once. Material for sequencing was blood. Receptor source: a man aged 60 to 69 in good health.

V usage is TRBV7-3 and J usage is TRBJ1-2; D not resolved. V was cut by 2 bases and J by 1 base, with 14 bases left in between. The germline gives CDR1 SGHTA, CDR2 FQGTGA. There are 16 residues in the CDR3. CDR3 sequence: CASSLQGRPDNYGYTF. Here the CDR3 DNA reads TGTGCCAGCAGCTTACAAGGAAGACCTGATAACTATGGCTACACCTTC.

The gene calls are TRBV20-1 and TRBJ2-5; no reliable D call. V shed 1 base and J shed 5 bases, with 14 bases lying between them. The CDR3 contains 14 residues. Germline assignment: CDR1 DFQATT and CDR2 SNEGSKA (reference sequence). CDR3 loop: CSARVGVRSETQYF. In DNA form, the CDR3 reads TGCAGTGCTAGAGTGGGTGTTAGATCGGAGACCCAGTACTTC.

This clonotype was found a few times. The rearrangement links TRBV7-2 to TRBJ1-2; D may be TRBD1 (6 bases). The CDR3 extends over 16 amino acids. With 1 base removed from V and 8 bases from J, the gap between germline ends came to 20 bases. Germline CDR1 reads SGHTA; CDR2 reads FQGNSA. The CDR3 region is CASSLDRRGGASGYTF. For the CDR3, the DNA is TGTGCCAGCAGCTTAGACCGACGTGGGGGCGCGTCCGGCTACACCTTC. Full variable domain (rest looked up from reference TRBV7-2 and TRBJ1-2): GAGVSQSPSNKVTEKGKDVELRCDPISGHTALYWYRQSLGQGLEFLIYFQGNSAPDKSGLPSDRFSAERTGGSVSTLTIQRTQQEDSAVYLCASSLDRRGGASGYTFGSGTRLTVV.

The V and J genes are TRBV7-2 and TRBJ2-7; D ambiguous. V was pared by 5 bases and J by 3 bases, with 11 bases between. Germline assignment: CDR1 SGHTA and CDR2 FQGNSA. This CDR3 has 13 amino acids. CDR3 DNA: TGTGCCAGCAGCCCAAGGTGGGGCTACGAGCAGTACTTC. It is translated as CASSPRWGYEQYF.